This T cell receptor (beta chain) comes out of a study of control samples from healthy donors and cancer patients. The CDR3 totals 13 residues. Trimming stripped 8 bases from V and 5 bases from J, with 13 bases between. The V gene's germline CDR1 is KGHSH and CDR2 LQKENI. TCRdb's copy holds only in-frame clones and misses some; the assay was immunoSEQ multiplex PCR. The data hold around 200,000 clones, with 80% to 95% observed a single time. The receptor was isolated from a man aged 18 to 29 in good health. The rearrangement uses TRBV18 and TRBJ1-5, with D perhaps matching TRBD1 (6 bases). The source material was blood. CDR3 nucleotide sequence: TGTGCCAGCCGGACGGGGGCGGATCAGCCCCAGCATTTT. Translating it yields CASRTGADQPQHF.